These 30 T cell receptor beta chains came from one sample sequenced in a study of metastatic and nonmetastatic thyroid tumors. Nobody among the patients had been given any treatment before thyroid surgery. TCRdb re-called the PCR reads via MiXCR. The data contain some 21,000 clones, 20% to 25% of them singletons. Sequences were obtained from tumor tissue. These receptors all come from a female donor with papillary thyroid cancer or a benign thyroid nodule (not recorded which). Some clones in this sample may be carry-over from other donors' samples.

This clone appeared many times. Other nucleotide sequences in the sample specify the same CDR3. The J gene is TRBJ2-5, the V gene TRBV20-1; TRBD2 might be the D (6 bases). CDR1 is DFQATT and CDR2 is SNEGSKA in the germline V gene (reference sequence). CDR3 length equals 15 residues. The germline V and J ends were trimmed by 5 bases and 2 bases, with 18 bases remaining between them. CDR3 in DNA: TGCAGTGCTTCCACCCGCCTAGCGCCTCAAGAGACCCAGTACTTC. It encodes CSASTRLAPQETQYF.

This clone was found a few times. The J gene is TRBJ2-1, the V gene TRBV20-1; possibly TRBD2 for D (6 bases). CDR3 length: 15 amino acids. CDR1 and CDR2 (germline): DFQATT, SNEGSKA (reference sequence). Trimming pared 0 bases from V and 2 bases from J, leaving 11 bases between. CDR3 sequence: CSARETGGAYNEQFF. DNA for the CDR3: TGCAGTGCTAGAGAAACGGGCGGGGCCTACAATGAGCAGTTCTTC.

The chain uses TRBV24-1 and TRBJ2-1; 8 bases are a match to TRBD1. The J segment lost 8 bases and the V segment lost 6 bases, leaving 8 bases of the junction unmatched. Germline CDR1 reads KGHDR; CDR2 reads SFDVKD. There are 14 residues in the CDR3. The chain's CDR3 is CATSRPQGADEQFF. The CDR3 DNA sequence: TGTGCCACCAGTCGCCCTCAGGGGGCGGATGAGCAGTTCTTC.

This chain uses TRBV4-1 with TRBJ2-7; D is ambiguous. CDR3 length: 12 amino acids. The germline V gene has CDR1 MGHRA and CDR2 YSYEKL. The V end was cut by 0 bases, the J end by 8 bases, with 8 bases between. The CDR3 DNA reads TGCGCCAGCAGCCAAGATAGGATGCAGCAGTACTTC. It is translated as CASSQDRMQQYF.

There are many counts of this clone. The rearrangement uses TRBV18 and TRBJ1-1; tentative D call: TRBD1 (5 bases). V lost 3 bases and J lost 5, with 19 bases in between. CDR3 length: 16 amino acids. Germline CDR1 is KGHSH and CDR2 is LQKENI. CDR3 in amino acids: CASSPPGRRGGTEAFF. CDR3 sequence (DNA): TGTGCCAGCTCACCCCCTGGGAGGAGGGGAGGAACTGAAGCTTTCTTT.

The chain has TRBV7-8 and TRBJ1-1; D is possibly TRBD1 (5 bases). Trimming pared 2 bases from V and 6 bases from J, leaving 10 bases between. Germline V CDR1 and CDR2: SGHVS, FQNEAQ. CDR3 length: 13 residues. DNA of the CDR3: TGTGCCAGCAGCTTACGGGTGGGGGCTGAAGCTTTCTTT. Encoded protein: CASSLRVGAEAFF.

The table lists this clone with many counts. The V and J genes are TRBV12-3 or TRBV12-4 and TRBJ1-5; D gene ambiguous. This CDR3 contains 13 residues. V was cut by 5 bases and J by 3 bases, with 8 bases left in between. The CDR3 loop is CASSLKDNQPQHF. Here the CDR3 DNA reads TGTGCCAGCAGTCTTAAAGACAATCAGCCCCAGCATTTT.

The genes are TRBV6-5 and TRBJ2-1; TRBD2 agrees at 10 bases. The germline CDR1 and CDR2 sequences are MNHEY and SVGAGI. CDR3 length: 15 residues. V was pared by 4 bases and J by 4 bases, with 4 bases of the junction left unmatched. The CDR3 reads CASSSGLAAYNEQFF. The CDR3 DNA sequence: TGTGCCAGCAGTTCAGGACTAGCGGCTTACAATGAGCAGTTCTTC.

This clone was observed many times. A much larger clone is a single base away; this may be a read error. In DNA, the CDR3 is TGTGCCAGCACCGACCTTGCCCACGTTGAAGCTTCCTTT. This gives the protein CASTDLAHVEASF. The rearrangement links TRBV27 to TRBJ1-1; no reliable D call. Per the germline V gene, CDR1 is MNHEY and CDR2 is SMNVEV (reference sequence). The CDR3 has 13 residues.

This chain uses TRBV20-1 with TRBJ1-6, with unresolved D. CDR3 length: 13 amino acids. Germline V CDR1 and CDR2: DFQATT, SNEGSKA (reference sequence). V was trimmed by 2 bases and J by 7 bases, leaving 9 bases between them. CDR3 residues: CSARTQQNSPLHF. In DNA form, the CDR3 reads TGCAGTGCTAGAACTCAGCAAAATTCACCCCTCCACTTT.

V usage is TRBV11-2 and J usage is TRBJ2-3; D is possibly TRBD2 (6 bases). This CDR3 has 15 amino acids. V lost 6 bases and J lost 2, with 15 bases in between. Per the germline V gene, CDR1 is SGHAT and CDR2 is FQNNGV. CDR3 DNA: TGTGCCAGCAGGGCGGAACGGGAGAACACAGATACGCAGTATTTT. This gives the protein CASRAERENTDTQYF.

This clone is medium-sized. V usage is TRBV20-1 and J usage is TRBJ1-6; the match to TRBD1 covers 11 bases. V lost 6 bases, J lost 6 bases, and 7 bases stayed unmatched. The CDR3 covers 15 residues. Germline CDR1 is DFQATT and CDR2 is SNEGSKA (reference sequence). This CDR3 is CSAPGQGDSNSPLHF. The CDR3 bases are TGCAGTGCACCGGGACAGGGGGATAGTAATTCACCCCTCCACTTT.

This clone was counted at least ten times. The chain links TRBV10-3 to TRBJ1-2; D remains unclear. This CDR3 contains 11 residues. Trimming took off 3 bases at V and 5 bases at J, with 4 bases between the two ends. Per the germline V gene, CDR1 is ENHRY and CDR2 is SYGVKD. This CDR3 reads CAISDGYGYTF. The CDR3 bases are TGTGCCATCAGTGACGGGTATGGCTACACCTTC.

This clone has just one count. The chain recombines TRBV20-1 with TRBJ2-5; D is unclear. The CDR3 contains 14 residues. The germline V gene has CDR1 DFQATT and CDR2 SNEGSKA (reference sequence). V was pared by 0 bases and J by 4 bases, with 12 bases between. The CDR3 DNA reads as TGCAGTGCTAGAGATGGTCCTTCCGGAGAGACCCAGTACTTC. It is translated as CSARDGPSGETQYF.

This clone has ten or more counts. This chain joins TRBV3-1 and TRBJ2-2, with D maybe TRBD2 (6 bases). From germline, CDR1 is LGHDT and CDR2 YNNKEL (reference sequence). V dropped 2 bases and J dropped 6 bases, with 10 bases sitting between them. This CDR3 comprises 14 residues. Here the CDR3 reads CASSQRGIAGELFF. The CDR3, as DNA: TGTGCCAGCAGCCAACGCGGGATAGCCGGGGAGCTGTTTTTT.

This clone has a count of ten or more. The CDR3 protein is CASSSGGGYGNTIYF. The CDR3 bases are TGTGCCAGCAGCTCCGGCGGGGGCTACGGAAACACCATATATTTT. The rearrangement links TRBV7-2 to TRBJ1-3; perhaps TRBD1 as D (6 bases). Germline V gene sequence: CDR1 SGHTA, CDR2 FQGNSA. The CDR3 is 15 amino acids. Trimming took 4 bases from V and 4 from J, leaving 14 bases between them.

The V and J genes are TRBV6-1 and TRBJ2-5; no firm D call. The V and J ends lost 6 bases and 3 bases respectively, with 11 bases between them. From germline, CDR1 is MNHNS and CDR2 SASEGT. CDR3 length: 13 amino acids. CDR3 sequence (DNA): TGTGCCAGCAGCCGCGTCTTAAAAGAGACCCAGTACTTC. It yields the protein CASSRVLKETQYF.

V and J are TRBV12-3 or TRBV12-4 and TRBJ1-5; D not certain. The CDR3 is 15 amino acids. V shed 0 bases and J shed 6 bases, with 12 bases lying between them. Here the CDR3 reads CASSLALGGSQPQHF. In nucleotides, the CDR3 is TGTGCCAGCAGTTTAGCCTTGGGTGGGAGTCAGCCCCAGCATTTT.

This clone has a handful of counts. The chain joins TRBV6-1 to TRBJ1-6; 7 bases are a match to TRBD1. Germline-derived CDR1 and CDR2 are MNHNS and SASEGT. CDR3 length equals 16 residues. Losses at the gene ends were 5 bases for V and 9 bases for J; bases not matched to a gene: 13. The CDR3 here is CASSPLTGKTGSPLHF. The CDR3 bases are TGTGCCAGCAGTCCCCTGACAGGGAAAACAGGTTCACCCCTCCACTTT.

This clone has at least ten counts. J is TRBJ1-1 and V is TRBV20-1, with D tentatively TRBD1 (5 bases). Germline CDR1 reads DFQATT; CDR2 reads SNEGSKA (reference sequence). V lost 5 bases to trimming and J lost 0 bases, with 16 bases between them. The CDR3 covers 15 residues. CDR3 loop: CSAPVGRGVNTEAFF. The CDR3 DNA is TGCAGTGCTCCTGTAGGACGGGGGGTGAACACTGAAGCTTTCTTT.

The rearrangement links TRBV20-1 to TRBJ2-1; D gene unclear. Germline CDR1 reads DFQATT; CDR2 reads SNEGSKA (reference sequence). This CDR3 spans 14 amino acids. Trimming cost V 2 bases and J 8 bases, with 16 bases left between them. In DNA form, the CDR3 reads TGCAGTGCTAGATTCGAGAGTTCGACGGATGAGCAGTTCTTC. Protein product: CSARFESSTDEQFF.

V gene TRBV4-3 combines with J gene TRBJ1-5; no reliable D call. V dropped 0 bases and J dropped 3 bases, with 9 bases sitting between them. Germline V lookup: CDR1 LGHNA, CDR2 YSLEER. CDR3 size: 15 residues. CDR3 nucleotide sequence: TGCGCCAGCAGCCAAGATGGGGTTAACAATCAGCCCCAGCATTTT. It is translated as CASSQDGVNNQPQHF.

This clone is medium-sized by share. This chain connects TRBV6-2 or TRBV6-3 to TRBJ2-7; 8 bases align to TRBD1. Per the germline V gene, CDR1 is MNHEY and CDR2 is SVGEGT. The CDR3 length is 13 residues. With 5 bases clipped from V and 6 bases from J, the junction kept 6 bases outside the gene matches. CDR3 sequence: CASSDRGVGEQYF. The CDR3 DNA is TGTGCCAGCAGTGACAGGGGAGTGGGCGAGCAGTACTTC.

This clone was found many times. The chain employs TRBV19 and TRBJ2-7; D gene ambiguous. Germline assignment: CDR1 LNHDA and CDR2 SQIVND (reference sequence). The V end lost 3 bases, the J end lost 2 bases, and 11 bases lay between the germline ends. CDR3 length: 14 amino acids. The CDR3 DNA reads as TGTGCCAGTAGTATTGGGCAGCCCGCCTACGAGCAGTACTTC. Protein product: CASSIGQPAYEQYF.

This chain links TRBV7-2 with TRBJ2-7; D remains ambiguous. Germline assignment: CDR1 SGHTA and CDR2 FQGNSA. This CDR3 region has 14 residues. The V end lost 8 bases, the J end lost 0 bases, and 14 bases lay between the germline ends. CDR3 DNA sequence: TGTGCCAGCGGCCCCCGACACGGCTCCTACGAGCAGTACTTC. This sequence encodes CASGPRHGSYEQYF.

CDR3 protein: CAWYRAGTDTQYF. The CDR3 DNA sequence: TGTGCCTGGTACAGGGCGGGCACAGATACGCAGTATTTT. This rearrangement joins TRBV30 to TRBJ2-3, with a weak D call TRBD1 (6 bases). V lost 5 bases to trimming and J lost 1 base, with 10 bases between them. The length of the CDR3 is 13 residues. Germline CDR1 and CDR2: GTSNPN and SVGIG (reference sequence). Full variable domain (outside the CDR3, taken from reference TRBV30 and TRBJ2-3): SQTIHQWPATLVQPVGSPLSLECTVEGTSNPNLYWYRQAAGRGLQLLFYSVGIGQISSEVPQNLSASRPQDRQFILSSKKLLLSDSGFYLCAWYRAGTDTQYFGPGTRLTVL.

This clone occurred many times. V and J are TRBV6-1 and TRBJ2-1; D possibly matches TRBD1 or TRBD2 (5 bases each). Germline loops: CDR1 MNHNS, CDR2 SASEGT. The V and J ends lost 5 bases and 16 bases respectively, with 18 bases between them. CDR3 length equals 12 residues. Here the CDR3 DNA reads TGTGCCAGCAGTTGGGACCAAGCTCGGTTATTCTTC. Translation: CASSWDQARLFF.

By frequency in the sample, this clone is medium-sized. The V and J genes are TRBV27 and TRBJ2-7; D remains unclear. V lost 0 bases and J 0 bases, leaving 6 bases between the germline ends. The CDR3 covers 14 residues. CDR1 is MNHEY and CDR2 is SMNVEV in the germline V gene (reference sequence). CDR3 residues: CASSLSLFSYEQYF. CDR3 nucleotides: TGTGCCAGCAGTTTATCGCTATTCTCCTACGAGCAGTACTTC.

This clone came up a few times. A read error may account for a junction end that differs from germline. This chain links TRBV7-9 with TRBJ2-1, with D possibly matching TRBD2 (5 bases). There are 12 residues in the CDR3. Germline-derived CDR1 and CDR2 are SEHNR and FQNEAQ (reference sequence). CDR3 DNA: TGTGAGGCGGTAGCGTCCTACAATGAGCAGTCCTTC. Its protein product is CEAVASYNEQSF.

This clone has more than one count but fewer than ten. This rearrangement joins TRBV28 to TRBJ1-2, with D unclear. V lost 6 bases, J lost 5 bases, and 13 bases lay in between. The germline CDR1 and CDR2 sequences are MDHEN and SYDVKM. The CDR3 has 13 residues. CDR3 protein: CASRNPTEYGYTF. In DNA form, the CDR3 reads TGTGCCAGCAGAAACCCCACAGAGTATGGCTACACCTTC.